This T cell receptor (beta chain) was recovered during a study of cytomegalovirus exposure and HLA in healthy donors. The PCR was carried out with 60 Vbeta primers and 13 Jbeta primers. TCRdb keeps only in-frame clones here, not all; method: immunoSEQ multiplex PCR. The sample comprises over 150,000 clones, about four fifths of which are singletons, and around 5% rests with the top ten. The CDR3 is made up of 11 amino acids. Germline assignment: CDR1 SQVTM and CDR2 ANQGSEA. Deletions cut 4 bases from V and 3 bases from J, with 6 bases between. Source material: PBMCs. This clonotype was sampled from a girl aged 5-17 years in good health and CMV-seropositive. The genes are TRBV29-1 and TRBJ1-1; D unresolved. In DNA form, the CDR3 reads TGCAGCGTTGCTTCGGACACTGAAGCTTTCTTT. Protein product: CSVASDTEAFF.